This TCR beta chain derives from a study of radiation and T cells in renal cell carcinoma. Across the whole study: Nephrectomy followed 15 Gy stereotactic body radiation by 4 weeks. Study outcomes and limitations: Baseline intratumoral clonotype presence is unknown without pretreatment biopsies.

The method was immunoSEQ multiplex PCR; TCRdb's version includes in-frame clones alone and lacks a portion of them. Of about 150,000 clones in the sample, about 91% were seen once. The sample's time point: blood 2 weeks post-SBRT. Noted treatment: 15 Gy SBRT to primary tumor, nephrectomy 4 weeks later. The ends were cut back, 6 bases at V and 1 base at J, with 15 bases in the middle. Germline CDR1 is SGHVS and CDR2 is FQNEAQ. This CDR3 contains 15 residues. In regard to this clone: Its antigen is undetermined.

V and J are TRBV7-8 and TRBJ1-1; D uncertain. The sequence was collected from a woman aged 45-59 years with renal cell carcinoma. Sequencing was performed on blood, taken from a patient whose treatment included radiotherapy and nephrectomy. CDR3 in DNA: TGTGCCAGCAGGGGAGGCGTAGTCGAGAACACTGAAGCTTTCTTT. Residues: CASRGGVVENTEAFF.